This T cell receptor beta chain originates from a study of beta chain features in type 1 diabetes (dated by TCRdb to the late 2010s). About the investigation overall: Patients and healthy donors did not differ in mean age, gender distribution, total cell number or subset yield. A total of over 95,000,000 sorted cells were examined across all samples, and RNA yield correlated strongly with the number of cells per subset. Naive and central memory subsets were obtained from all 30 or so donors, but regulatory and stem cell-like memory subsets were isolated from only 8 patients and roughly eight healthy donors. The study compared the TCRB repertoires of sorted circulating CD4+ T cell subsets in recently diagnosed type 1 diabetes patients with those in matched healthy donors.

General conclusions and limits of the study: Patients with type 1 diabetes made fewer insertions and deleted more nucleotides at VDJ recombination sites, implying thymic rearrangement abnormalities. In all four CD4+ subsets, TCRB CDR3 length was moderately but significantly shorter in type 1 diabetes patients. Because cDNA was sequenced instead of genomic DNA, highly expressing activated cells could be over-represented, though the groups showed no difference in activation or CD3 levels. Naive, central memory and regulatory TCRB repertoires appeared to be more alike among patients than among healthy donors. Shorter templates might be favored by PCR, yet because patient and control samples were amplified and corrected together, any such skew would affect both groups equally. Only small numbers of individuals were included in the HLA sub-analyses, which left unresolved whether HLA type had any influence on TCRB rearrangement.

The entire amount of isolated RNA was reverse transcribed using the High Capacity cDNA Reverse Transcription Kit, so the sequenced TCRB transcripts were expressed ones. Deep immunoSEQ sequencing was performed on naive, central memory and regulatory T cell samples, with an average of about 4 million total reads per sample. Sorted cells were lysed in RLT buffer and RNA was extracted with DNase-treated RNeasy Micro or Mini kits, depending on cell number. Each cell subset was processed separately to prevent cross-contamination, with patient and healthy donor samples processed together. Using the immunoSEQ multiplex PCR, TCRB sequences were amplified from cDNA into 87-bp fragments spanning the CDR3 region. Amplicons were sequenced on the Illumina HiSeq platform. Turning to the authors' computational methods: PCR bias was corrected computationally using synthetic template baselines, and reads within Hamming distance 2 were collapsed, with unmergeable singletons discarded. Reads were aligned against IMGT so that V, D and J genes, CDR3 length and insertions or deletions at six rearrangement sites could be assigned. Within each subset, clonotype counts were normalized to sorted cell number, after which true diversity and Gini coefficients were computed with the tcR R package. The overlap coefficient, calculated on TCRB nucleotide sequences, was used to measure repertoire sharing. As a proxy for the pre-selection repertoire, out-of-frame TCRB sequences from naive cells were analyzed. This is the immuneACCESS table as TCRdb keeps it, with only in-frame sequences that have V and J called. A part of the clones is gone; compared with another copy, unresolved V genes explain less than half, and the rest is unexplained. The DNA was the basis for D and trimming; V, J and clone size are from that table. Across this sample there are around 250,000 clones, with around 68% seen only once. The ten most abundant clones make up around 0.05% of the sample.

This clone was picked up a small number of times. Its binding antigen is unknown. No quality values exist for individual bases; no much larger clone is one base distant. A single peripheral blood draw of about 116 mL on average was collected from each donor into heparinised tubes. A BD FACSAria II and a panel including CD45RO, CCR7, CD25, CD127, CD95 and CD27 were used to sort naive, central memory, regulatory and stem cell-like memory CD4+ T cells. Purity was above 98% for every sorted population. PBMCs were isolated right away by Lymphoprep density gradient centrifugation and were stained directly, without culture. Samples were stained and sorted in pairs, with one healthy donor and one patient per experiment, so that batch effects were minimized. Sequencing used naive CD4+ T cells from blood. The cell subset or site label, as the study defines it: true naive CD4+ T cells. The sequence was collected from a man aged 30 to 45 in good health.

The encoded CDR3 is CSVQNLLANEQYF. The sequence in DNA is TGCAGCGTTCAAAACCTATTAGCTAACGAGCAGTACTTC. This receptor chain uses TRBV29-1 and TRBJ2-7; the D segment cannot be called with confidence. CDR1 SQVTM and CDR2 ANQGSEA were looked up in the germline V gene. CDR3 length: 13 amino acids, cysteine to phenylalanine. This entry keeps only the CDR3 DNA: 39 bases, framed from base 1. Trimming costs V 5 bases and J 5 bases, and their ends lie 16 bases apart.